Each of the 15 T cell receptor beta chains below was sequenced from the same sample in a study of tissue T cells after allogeneic stem cell transplantation. Adult allogeneic hematopoietic cell transplant recipients with steroid-refractory graft-versus-host disease were prospectively enrolled for research autopsy. Sequencing used immunoSEQ multiplex PCR; TCRdb keeps in-frame clones, though not all of them. The data show roughly 200 clones, about 66% seen once. The sequencing used rectal tissue, collected at autopsy. These receptors all come from a male patient at least 60 years old with steroid-refractory graft-versus-host disease after an allogeneic stem cell transplant. Part of the T cell pool may stem from the graft donor.

The chain employs TRBV19 and TRBJ2-1; 7 nucleotides match TRBD1. The CDR3 contains 15 residues. The V gene end was trimmed by 8 bases and the J gene end by 5 bases; junction bases not matched to a gene: 12. Germline V gene data show CDR1 as LNHDA and CDR2 as SQIVND (reference sequence). CDR3 bases: TGTGCCAGTCGGACAGGCCCCTTACCCAACAATGAGCAGTTCTTC. Its protein product is CASRTGPLPNNEQFF.

The chain has TRBV6-4 and TRBJ2-2; D is undetermined. There are 13 residues in the CDR3. The V end was cut by 0 bases, the J end by 4 bases, with 3 bases between. CDR1 is MRHNA and CDR2 is SNTAGT in the germline V gene. CDR3 in amino acids: CASSDSSTGELFF. CDR3 nucleotide sequence: TGTGCCAGCAGTGACTCTAGCACCGGGGAGCTGTTTTTT.

The gene calls are TRBV25-1 and TRBJ1-6; no clear D. V gave up 0 bases and J gave up 5 bases, with 8 bases separating them. The CDR3 loop spans 15 amino acids. Germline V lookup: CDR1 MGHDK, CDR2 SYGVNS. The CDR3 region is CASSEYRANNSPLHF. The CDR3 nucleotides are TGTGCCAGCAGTGAATATCGCGCGAATAATTCACCCCTCCACTTT.

A word on this clone: The sample has other DNA sequences that encode this CDR3 too. V is TRBV2 and J is TRBJ2-3, with 7 bases identical to TRBD1. From germline, CDR1 is SNHLY and CDR2 FYNNEI. The CDR3 spans 15 residues. V lost 6 bases and J lost 0; bases outside the gene matches: 6. The chain's CDR3 is CASSAGTASTDTQYF. CDR3 DNA sequence: TGTGCCAGCAGCGCCGGGACAGCGAGCACAGATACGCAGTATTTT. Using reference TRBV2 and TRBJ2-3 for the parts outside the CDR3, the full variable domain is EPEVTQTPSHQVTQMGQEVILRCVPISNHLYFYWYRQILGQKVEFLVSFYNNEISEKSEIFDDQFSVERPDGSNFTLKIRSTKLEDSAMYFCASSAGTASTDTQYFGPGTRLTVL.

The chain links TRBV22-1 to TRBJ2-6. TRBV22-1 is a listed pseudogene. The CDR3 consists of 15 residues. CDR3 amino acids: CPGSFPKSRANVLTF. The CDR3 nucleotides read TGTCCTGGGAGCTTTCCGAAAAGTCGGGCCAACGTCCTGACTTTC.

This chain connects TRBV4-3 to TRBJ1-2; D unresolved. Trimming left V 3 bases short and J 4 bases short, with 6 bases between. The CDR3 has 12 amino acids. Germline-derived CDR1 and CDR2 are LGHNA and YSLEER. CDR3 DNA: TGCGCCAGCAGCCATGAACTCTATGGCTACACCTTC. Protein product: CASSHELYGYTF.

There are a few counts of this clone. The rearrangement uses TRBV15 and TRBJ2-1; either TRBD1 or TRBD2 may supply D (6 bases each). Trimming cost V 10 bases and J 7 bases, with 20 bases left between them. This CDR3 is 14 amino acids long. CDR1 and CDR2 from the germline V gene are LNHNV and YYDKDF (reference sequence). CDR3 loop: CASSEGGTGNEQFF. The CDR3 bases are TGTGCCAGCTCGGAAGGGGGGACTGGTAATGAGCAGTTCTTC.

This chain joins TRBV12-3 or TRBV12-4 and TRBJ1-1; D is perhaps TRBD1 (6 bases). V was clipped by 6 bases and J by 8 bases, with 10 bases between them. The length of the CDR3 is 11 residues. DNA of the CDR3: TGTGCCAGCAGCCACACAGGGGAAGCTTTCTTT. Its translation: CASSHTGEAFF.

The sample holds one count of this clone. CDR3 coding DNA: TGTGCCAGCAGCCAAGATAGGTTAGGGCCCGTGAACACCGGGGAGCTGTTTTTT. Translation gives CASSQDRLGPVNTGELFF. The rearrangement uses TRBV4-2 and TRBJ2-2; D is unclear. CDR3 length: 18 amino acids. The ends were cut back, 0 bases at V and 1 base at J, with 15 bases in the middle. Germline CDR1 reads LGHNA; CDR2 reads YNFKEQ.

The J gene is TRBJ2-4, the V gene TRBV2; D unclear. This CDR3 region has 12 residues. The V gene's germline CDR1 is SNHLY and CDR2 FYNNEI. Trimming shortened V by 5 bases and J by 0 bases, and 2 bases separated the two germline ends. The CDR3 coding sequence is TGTGCCAGCAGTTTAGCCAAAAACATTCAGTACTTC. This encodes CASSLAKNIQYF.

The CDR3 DNA follows: TGTGCCAGCAGCTTGGCCCCAGGGGGTCAGCCCCAGCATTTT. It is translated as CASSLAPGGQPQHF. V usage is TRBV11-2 and J usage is TRBJ1-5; TRBD1 matches at 7 bases. CDR3 length: 14 amino acids. V trimming: 3 bases; J trimming: 6 bases; junction bases outside the gene matches: 5. Germline values: CDR1 SGHAT, CDR2 FQNNGV.

V gene TRBV11-2 combines with J gene TRBJ1-3; tentatively, D is TRBD1 (5 bases). The CDR3 length is 13 residues. V dropped 4 bases and J dropped 8 bases, with 12 bases sitting between them. Germline V gives CDR1 SGHAT, CDR2 FQNNGV. The CDR3 DNA reads TGTGCCAGCAGCTCCGGGGCTAAGGACACCATATATTTT. This codes for CASSSGAKDTIYF.

This clone was observed a few times. The CDR3 reads CASSSFDGNEKLFF. The CDR3 region has the DNA TGTGCCAGCAGCTCCTTCGACGGGAATGAAAAACTGTTTTTT. The chain uses TRBV7-9 and TRBJ1-4; D gene unclear. CDR1 and CDR2 from the germline V gene are SEHNR and FQNEAQ (reference sequence). The CDR3 consists of 14 residues. The V and J ends lost 4 bases and 5 bases respectively, with 11 bases between them.

This sequence joins TRBV7-8 and TRBJ1-3; unclear D gene. The CDR3 spans 15 residues. V was pared by 1 base and J by 0 bases, with 7 bases between. Germline V gene sequence: CDR1 SGHVS, CDR2 FQNEAQ. For the CDR3, the DNA is TGTGCCAGCAGCTTAGACGGAAACTCTGGAAACACCATATATTTT. Its protein product is CASSLDGNSGNTIYF. Full variable domain (rest looked up from reference TRBV7-8 and TRBJ1-3): GAGVSQSPRYKVAKRGQDVALRCDPISGHVSLFWYQQALGQGPEFLTYFQNEAQLDKSGLPSDRFFAERPEGSVSTLKIQRTQQEDSAVYLCASSLDGNSGNTIYFGEGSWLTVV.

The rearrangement uses TRBV6-5 and TRBJ1-1; a weak D match, TRBD1 (5 bases). The V end lost 0 bases, the J end lost 6 bases, and 5 bases lay between the germline ends. The V gene's germline CDR1 is MNHEY and CDR2 SVGAGI. This CDR3 has 12 residues. CDR3 loop: CASSYSGAEAFF. The CDR3 DNA sequence: TGTGCCAGCAGTTACTCGGGGGCTGAAGCTTTCTTT.